Each of the 8 T cell receptor beta chains below was sequenced from the same sample in a study of shared clonotypes between healthy human individuals. TCRdb's table, derived via immunoSEQ multiplex PCR, lists solely in-frame clones and lacks some. Counted here are under 2.5 million clones, under 95% occurring once; the ten biggest clones make up more than 0.35%. The specimen sequenced was naive CD4+ T cells from PBMCs. Subset defined: CD45RA+ positively selected. These receptors were taken from a man between 18 and 29 years old in good health. Some clones in this sample may be carry-over from other donors' samples.

As for this clone: The sample holds other DNA sequences that translate to the same CDR3. V is TRBV9 and J is TRBJ2-7, with 10 bases identical to TRBD2. Germline V lookup: CDR1 SGDLS, CDR2 YYNGEE. This CDR3 has 15 residues. With 4 bases clipped from V and 2 bases from J, the junction kept 6 bases outside the gene matches. For the CDR3, the DNA is TGTGCCAGCAGCACTGGACTAGCGGAAGCCTACGAGCAGTACTTC. This encodes CASSTGLAEAYEQYF.

The gene calls are TRBV28 and TRBJ1-2, with 9 bases identical to TRBD1. This CDR3 is built from 13 residues. Trimming cost V 7 bases and J 8 bases; bases outside gene matches: 8. Germline V gives CDR1 MDHEN, CDR2 SYDVKM. CDR3 sequence: CASTITGGGGYTF. The CDR3, as DNA: TGTGCCAGCACTATAACAGGGGGCGGCGGCTACACCTTC.

The rearrangement uses TRBV4-1 and TRBJ2-3, with D tentatively TRBD1 (6 bases). The CDR3 spans 16 residues. V lost 0 bases and J 10 bases, leaving 20 bases between the germline ends. Per the germline V gene, CDR1 is MGHRA and CDR2 is YSYEKL. The CDR3 nucleotides read TGCGCCAGCAGCCAAGAAGGGGTTACAGGGACCATCCCGCAGTATTTT. Translated: CASSQEGVTGTIPQYF.

The rearrangement uses TRBV5-1 and TRBJ2-3, with TRBD2 matching over 8 bases. Germline V gene lookup returns CDR1 SGHRS and CDR2 YFSETQ. The CDR3 sequence is 13 residues long. The trim removed 7 bases at V and 9 bases at J, leaving 10 bases unmatched. The DNA of the CDR3 is TGCGCCAGCTGGCCAGCGGGAGCCCCCACGCAGTATTTT. Its translation is CASWPAGAPTQYF.

For this clone: The sample carries other DNA sequences with the same CDR3. DNA of the CDR3: TGTGCCAGCAGCTCGGCTACAGATACGCAGTATTTT. Its translation: CASSSATDTQYF. The chain has TRBV7-9 and TRBJ2-3; D remains ambiguous. Trimming removed 4 bases from V and 3 bases from J, with 5 bases in between. This CDR3 is built from 12 residues. Germline-derived CDR1 and CDR2 are SEHNR and FQNEAQ (reference sequence).

About this clone itself: This sample includes further DNA sequences coding for the same CDR3. The chain uses TRBV2 and TRBJ1-5; possible D gene TRBD1, 5 bases. The germline V gene has CDR1 SNHLY and CDR2 FYNNEI. The CDR3 contains 13 residues. With 3 bases removed from V and 5 bases from J, the gap between germline ends came to 8 bases. The DNA of the CDR3 is TGTGCCAGCAGTGAGGGCAGGGATCAGCCCCAGCATTTT. Residues: CASSEGRDQPQHF.

V usage is TRBV6-5 and J usage is TRBJ1-1; D is unclear. Germline CDR1 MNHEY, CDR2 SVGAGI. This CDR3 has 15 amino acids. Trimming removed 2 bases at V and 3 bases at J, with 13 bases between. This CDR3 reads CASSYHPLADTEAFF. CDR3 DNA sequence: TGTGCCAGCAGTTACCATCCGTTGGCGGACACTGAAGCTTTCTTT.

The chain carries TRBV7-2 and TRBJ2-2; TRBD2 matches at 7 bases. CDR3 length: 17 amino acids. Trimming cost V 2 bases and J 5 bases; bases outside gene matches: 11. The V gene's germline CDR1 is SGHTA and CDR2 FQGNSA. Here the CDR3 DNA reads TGTGCCAGCAGCTTAAGTTCCGCGGGAGTAAAAACCGGGGAGCTGTTTTTT. It translates to CASSLSSAGVKTGELFF.